This TCR beta chain was sequenced during a study of T-cell memory formation after mild COVID-19. Overall study context: TCR clusters were mostly confined to one donor each. The study's findings and limits: Nothing showed for sure that second-wave clones peaking on day 37 were SARS-CoV-2 specific.

About this clonotype itself: Its antigen is currently unknown.

The CDR3 is 15 amino acids. Germline V gene lookup returns CDR1 SGHVS and CDR2 FNYEAQ. V trimming: 5 bases; J trimming: 1 base; junction bases outside the gene matches: 3. 5'RACE primed at constant segments yielded TCR alpha and TCR beta cDNA libraries bearing sample barcodes and UMIs. TCRdb re-called the 5' RACE reads with MiXCR, one entry per CDR3 protein. Of about 90,000 distinct CDR3 sequences detected, roughly 15% appear once; the ten largest clones hold around two fifths. The V gene is TRBV7-6, the J gene TRBJ2-1; 9 bases agree with TRBD1. The source is a man between 18 and 29 years old who had mild COVID-19 (a few samples of this study predate the infection). Cell type and time point are not known. Sequenced sample: PBMCs or a T cell subset sorted from them (not recorded which). The CDR3, as DNA: TGTGCCAGCAGCCGACAGGGGGAATCCTACAATGAGCAGTTCTTC. Translating it yields CASSRQGESYNEQFF.